One T cell receptor (beta chain) is described in this entry. As yet, its antigen is unknown. This sample was included in a study of CXCR3-negative and CXCR3-positive naive CD8 T cells. General observations from the study: Cryopreservation partially lowered CXCR3 expression, so most assays used fresh PBMCs. More hydrophobic TRB CDR3s were found in CXCR3-positive naive cells than in CXCR3-negative naive cells.

Germline CDR1 MGHDK, CDR2 SYGVNS. The CDR3 extends over 14 amino acids. Libraries were UMI-labeled 5' RACE TRB cDNA. TCRdb re-called the 5' RACE reads and catalogs CDR3 proteins one per entry, DNA excluded. In total, the table holds nearly 90,000 distinct CDR3 sequences. Cells classed as naive CD8+ T cells were CD45RO-CCR7+CD27+CD95-. Sequenced sample: naive CXCR3+ CD8+ T cells from blood. As to subset: CD45RO-CCR7+CD27+CD95- naive CD8+ T cells expressing CXCR3 (TNR3+). The receptor's source is a human donor in good health. Some clones in this sample may be carry-over from other donors' samples. V is TRBV25-1 and J is TRBJ2-3; the D call from TCRdb, TRBD2, cannot be confirmed without DNA. The CDR3 sequence is CASGLAGFTDTQYF. Full variable domain (remainder filled in from reference TRBV25-1 and TRBJ2-3): EADIYQTPRYLVIGTGKKITLECSQTMGHDKMYWYQQDPGMELHLIHYSYGVNSTEKGDLSSESTVSRIRTEHFPLTLESARPSHTSQYLCASGLAGFTDTQYFGPGTRLTVL.